The clone carrying this T cell receptor beta chain was seen a handful of times. The antigen is unknown. Trimming stripped 5 bases from V and 1 base from J, with 9 bases between. The CDR3 contains 13 residues. CDR1 MNHNS and CDR2 SASEGT come from the germline V gene. TCRdb independently ran MiXCR on the reads; one entry per CDR3 protein. In the table there are fewer than 350,000 distinct CDR3 sequences, roughly a sixth of which are singletons. The sample originates from a study of T cell repertoires in cytomegalovirus infection. Overall study: CMV infection and matching HLA type were both indicated by public TCR beta signatures.

General study findings and limits: The cumulative frequency of public TCR beta families identified carriers of CMV plus the relevant HLA. CMV-specific HLA-C-restricted TCR beta clonotypes dominated the ex vivo response.

Sample: PBMCs. The chain couples TRBV6-1 to TRBJ2-7; D gene unclear. The TCR was taken from a human donor in good health (CMV status not recorded). Some clones in this sample may be carry-over from other donors' samples. The CDR3 sequence is CASSLEKSYEQYF. The CDR3 nucleotides are TGTGCCAGCAGTTTGGAGAAGTCCTACGAGCAGTACTTC.